This T cell receptor (beta chain) was identified in a study of radiotherapy plus CTLA-4 blockade in lung cancer (dated by TCRdb to about 2018). Regarding the complete study: Objective responses were observed in approximately 19% of enrolled patients, and disease control was achieved in around 30%.

The library was made by the immunoSEQ multiplex PCR assay. Here the immuneACCESS table is served through TCRdb, limited to in-frame sequences with V and J called. Missing clones are a known gap in these copies; in checked studies unresolved V genes cover under half, and the rest lacks a known reason. The sample contains roughly 100,000 clones, approximately 82% of them found a single time. In total, the top ten clones hold over 20% of the sample. V loses 5 bases, J loses 2 bases, and the germline ends lie 4 bases apart. The germline V gene yields SGHAT for CDR1 and FQNNGV for CDR2. The CDR3 spans 11 residues, from the cysteine through the phenylalanine. Only the CDR3 DNA is retained, 33 bases long and in frame from the first base. The research as a whole found: Early dynamic changes in blood T cell clones, together with increased serum interferon-beta after radiation, were reported as the strongest predictors of response. After treatment with radiotherapy and ipilimumab, TCR clones that originated in tumors expanded in peripheral blood.

On this clone itself: It has no known antigen specificity. No base-level quality is on record; no much larger clone is a single base apart. Other DNA sequences of this sample code for an identical CDR3.

Focal radiation therapy combined with CTLA-4 blockade (ipilimumab) was tested in patients with chemo-refractory metastatic non-small-cell lung cancer. The sequence was collected from a human donor with non-small cell lung cancer that progressed on radiotherapy plus ipilimumab. The chain links TRBV11-2 with TRBJ2-7; a confident D gene designation cannot be given. Sequences were derived from peripheral blood, sampled from a patient treated with radiotherapy plus ipilimumab. The bases are TGTGCCAGCAGCCCGGCCTACGAGCAGTACTTC. Its amino acids are CASSPAYEQYF.